One and the same sample provided the 11 T cell receptor beta chains below, sequenced in a study of blood T cell repertoires in COVID-19. TCRdb keeps only in-frame clones here, not all; method: immunoSEQ multiplex PCR. Of about 78,000 clones in the sample, approximately 86% are singletons; the top ten hold 4.5% to 6%. The sample consisted of peripheral blood. These receptors came from a man aged 50-59 years with active or convalescent COVID-19.

V and J are TRBV13 and TRBJ2-3; 8 nucleotides agree with TRBD2. CDR1 and CDR2 from the germline V gene are PRHDT and FYEKMQ (reference sequence). Germline trimming cut 6 bases from V and 2 bases from J; bases unmatched to any gene: 4. The CDR3 has 14 residues. The CDR3 DNA reads TGTGCCAGCAGGCGGGGGGTACACACAGATACGCAGTATTTT. Protein sequence: CASRRGVHTDTQYF.

V and J are TRBV6-2 or TRBV6-3 and TRBJ1-2; D not resolved. V lost 2 bases and J 0 bases, leaving 10 bases between the germline ends. CDR3 length equals 15 residues. CDR1 and CDR2 from the germline V gene are MNHEY and SVGEGT. The CDR3 protein is CASSYAADANYGYTF. CDR3 nucleotides: TGTGCCAGCAGTTACGCGGCAGACGCTAACTATGGCTACACCTTC.

The J gene is TRBJ2-7, the V gene TRBV11-2; no definite D call. CDR3 length: 14 amino acids. Germline V gene data show CDR1 as SGHAT and CDR2 as FQNNGV. The ends were cut back, 1 base at V and 4 bases at J, with 11 bases in the middle. Here the CDR3 reads CASSLVNEKYEQYV. CDR3 in DNA: TGTGCCAGCAGCTTAGTCAACGAGAAATACGAGCAGTACGTC.

This sequence joins TRBV11-3 and TRBJ2-7, with 7 bases lining up with TRBD1. V shed 1 base, J shed 3 bases, and the junction held 0 bases outside the gene matches. CDR3 size: 13 residues. The germline gives CDR1 SGHNT, CDR2 YENEEA. The CDR3 region is CASSLGDSYEQYF. The CDR3 DNA reads as TGTGCCAGCAGCTTAGGGGACAGCTACGAGCAGTACTTC.

The chain links TRBV11-3 to TRBJ2-3; 7 bases match TRBD2. V was clipped by 4 bases and J by 0 bases; unmatched bases: 4. The V gene's germline CDR1 is SGHNT and CDR2 YENEEA. This CDR3 comprises 15 residues. In DNA, the CDR3 is TGTGCCAGCAGCTCTAGCGGCCCTAGCACAGATACGCAGTATTTT. It yields the protein CASSSSGPSTDTQYF.

This rearrangement joins TRBV28 to TRBJ1-1; the D gene is possibly TRBD1 (6 bases). V dropped 4 bases and J dropped 5 bases, with 14 bases sitting between them. The germline CDR1 and CDR2 sequences are MDHEN and SYDVKM. This CDR3 contains 14 residues. This CDR3 reads CASSSAGGQTEAFF. CDR3 nucleotide sequence: TGTGCCAGCAGTTCCGCGGGGGGGCAGACTGAAGCTTTCTTT.

The chain employs TRBV19 and TRBJ1-6, with D unclear. CDR3 size: 14 residues. With 7 bases removed from V and 9 bases from J, the gap between germline ends came to 16 bases. Per germline, CDR1 LNHDA and CDR2 SQIVND (reference sequence). The CDR3 region is CASKETGTTSPLHF. In DNA, the CDR3 is TGTGCCAGTAAGGAGACCGGTACAACTTCACCCCTCCACTTT.

This chain joins TRBV27 and TRBJ1-3, with 9 bases aligning to TRBD1. The CDR3 has 13 amino acids. Germline values: CDR1 MNHEY, CDR2 SMNVEV (reference sequence). After removal of 8 bases from V and 7 bases from J, the junction contained 6 bases not matched to a gene. CDR3 sequence: CASRDRVFNTIYF. CDR3 DNA: TGTGCCAGCCGGGACAGGGTGTTTAACACCATATATTTT.

The chain combines TRBV20-1 with TRBJ1-1; no firm D call. The CDR3 contains 13 residues. Germline CDR1 and CDR2: DFQATT and SNEGSKA (reference sequence). V dropped 3 bases and J dropped 3 bases, with 11 bases sitting between them. This chain's CDR3 is CSASVGGDTEAFF. The DNA of the CDR3 is TGCAGTGCTAGTGTGGGCGGGGACACTGAAGCTTTCTTT.

The chain uses TRBV5-1 and TRBJ2-3; 13 nucleotides match TRBD2. Germline V gives CDR1 SGHRS, CDR2 YFSETQ. V lost 0 bases to trimming and J lost 0 bases; unmatched junction nucleotides: 4. There are 18 residues in the CDR3. The CDR3 sequence: CASSLGWTSGGSTDTQYF. The CDR3 DNA sequence: TGCGCCAGCAGCTTGGGTTGGACTAGCGGGGGAAGCACAGATACGCAGTATTTT.

Only one count was recorded for this clone. The chain employs TRBV20-1 and TRBJ2-2; no definite D call. Trimming removed 5 bases from V and 6 bases from J, with 7 bases in between. The germline gives CDR1 DFQATT, CDR2 SNEGSKA (reference sequence). This CDR3 contains 11 residues. The CDR3: CSAGSPGELFF. In DNA form, the CDR3 reads TGCAGTGCTGGCTCACCCGGGGAGCTGTTTTTT.